This T cell receptor (beta chain) is from a study of monozygotic twins with inflammatory bowel disease. The germline CDR1 and CDR2 sequences are SGHRS and YFSETQ. There are 15 residues in the CDR3. Input per TCR library consisted of around 3.5 ug of total RNA. Template switching incorporated UMIs with a 6-nucleotide sample barcode. TCRdb reanalyzed the 5' RACE reads and collapses them to one entry per CDR3 protein, without DNA. The sample totals some 450,000 distinct CDR3 sequences. Study-wide results and limits: No difference was seen in repertoire similarity between concordant and discordant twins, possibly from limited power. Researchers were unable to tell different T cell subtypes apart.

About this clonotype: Its antigen is unidentified.

Sequencing was done on a sample of blood. The J gene is TRBJ2-2, the V gene TRBV5-1; TCRdb indicates TRBD1, and absent DNA this call remains unverified. The TCR was taken from a human donor with ulcerative colitis or Crohn's disease, or a healthy co-twin of an affected twin (not recorded which). The CDR3 loop reads CASSLRDTNIGELFF.